The subject of this entry is one T cell receptor beta chain. What it binds is unknown. This entry comes from a study of CD8 T cells in ankylosing spondylitis. Germline assignment: CDR1 LNHDA and CDR2 SQIVND (reference sequence). The CDR3 is 15 residues long. V shed 4 bases and J shed 0 bases, with 10 bases lying between them. The study, taken as a whole, reports: Within matched ankylosing spondylitis synovial fluid, disease-linked clones were reportedly significantly enriched. Prior work had noted some motif variants in reactive arthritis blood and synovial fluid.

TCRdb independently ran MiXCR on the 5' RACE reads; one entry per CDR3 protein. The sample shows roughly 230,000 distinct CDR3 sequences, over 15% of them seen only once. This rearrangement joins TRBV19 to TRBJ2-1, with a tentative D call TRBD1 (6 bases). This receptor was obtained from a male donor with ankylosing spondylitis or in good health (not recorded which). What was sequenced was blood, either unsorted or a sorted T cell fraction (not recorded which). DNA for the CDR3: TGTGCCAGTAGTACTTCCAGGGGCTCCTACAATGAGCAGTTCTTC. Translation gives CASSTSRGSYNEQFF.